Shown below are 9 T cell receptor beta chains from a single sample sequenced in a study of shared clonotypes between healthy human individuals. Generated by immunoSEQ multiplex PCR, the TCRdb table keeps only in-frame clones and is missing some. This sample carries roughly 2.4 million clones, 95% of them seen once, and the ten largest clones take around 0.13%. What was sequenced was naive CD4+ T cells sorted from blood. Subset noted: CD45RA+ positively selected. These receptors originate from a man between 18 and 35 years old in good health.

The chain has TRBV11-2 and TRBJ2-2; 8 bases fit TRBD1. There are 14 residues in the CDR3. Germline V gives CDR1 SGHAT, CDR2 FQNNGV. V shed 3 bases, J shed 7 bases, and the junction held 4 bases outside the gene matches. The CDR3 is CASSLDRAGGELFF. The DNA of the CDR3 is TGTGCCAGCAGCTTGGACAGGGCTGGCGGGGAGCTGTTTTTT.

The chain carries TRBV2 and TRBJ1-3; D remains unclear. The CDR3 contains 14 residues. V lost 4 bases and J lost 0, with 7 bases in between. Germline V gene data show CDR1 as SNHLY and CDR2 as FYNNEI. The CDR3 coding sequence is TGTGCCAGCAGTGCCAGTACCTCTGGAAACACCATATATTTT. Protein sequence: CASSASTSGNTIYF.

The chain is built from TRBV6-1 and TRBJ2-7; D tentatively fits TRBD1 or TRBD2 (5 bases each). Looked up from germline, CDR1 is MNHNS and CDR2 is SASEGT. The CDR3 is 15 amino acids. V gave up 2 bases and J gave up 4 bases, with 15 bases separating them. CDR3 bases: TGTGCCAGCAGTGAACCGGGACGGGGCCTATACGAGCAGTACTTC. Its protein product is CASSEPGRGLYEQYF.

Comment on this clone: This same CDR3 is encoded by further DNA sequences in the sample. The chain combines TRBV5-4 with TRBJ2-5; TRBD2 matches at 7 bases. The V gene's germline CDR1 is SGHNT and CDR2 YYREEE (reference sequence). CDR3 length: 14 amino acids. The junction had 6 bases not matched to a gene; V was cut back by 2 bases and J by 5 bases. CDR3 sequence reads: CASSLRAGSETQYF. The DNA of the CDR3 is TGTGCCAGCAGCTTAAGAGCGGGAAGTGAGACCCAGTACTTC.

On this clone itself: Other nucleotide sequences from this sample produce the same CDR3. This rearrangement joins TRBV5-1 to TRBJ1-4; no reliable D call. The CDR3 is made up of 12 amino acids. Germline CDR1 SGHRS, CDR2 YFSETQ. Trimming left V 4 bases short and J 4 bases short, with 5 bases between. The CDR3 region is CASSLNNEKLFF. The CDR3 coding sequence is TGCGCCAGCAGCCTTAATAATGAAAAACTGTTTTTT.

The chain has TRBV2 and TRBJ2-6; no definite D call. Germline V gene sequence: CDR1 SNHLY, CDR2 FYNNEI. Between the trimmed V and J ends, which lost 6 bases and 8 bases, there was a span of 11 bases. This CDR3 contains 13 residues. The CDR3 nucleotides read TGTGCCAGCAGGCGGCCCTTTCCCAACGTCCTGACTTTC. It translates to CASRRPFPNVLTF.

V and J are TRBV5-1 and TRBJ2-5; a weak D match, TRBD2 (5 bases). V lost 6 bases and J 1 base, leaving 25 bases between the germline ends. Looked up from germline, CDR1 is SGHRS and CDR2 is YFSETQ. This CDR3 is 18 amino acids long. CDR3 coding DNA: TGCGCCAGCAACTTCCTGCCCCGAGGGTCGGGTGTCCAAGAGACCCAGTACTTC. Protein: CASNFLPRGSGVQETQYF. The whole variable domain, filled in from reference TRBV5-1 and TRBJ2-5, reads KAGVTQTPRYLIKTRGQQVTLSCSPISGHRSVSWYQQTPGQGLQFLFEYFSETQRNKGNFPGRFSGRQFSNSRSEMNVSTLELGDSALYLCASNFLPRGSGVQETQYFGPGTRLLVL.

The V and J genes are TRBV7-9 and TRBJ1-4, with no clear D. Germline V gene data show CDR1 as SEHNR and CDR2 as FQNEAQ (reference sequence). The CDR3 runs 15 residues. V was cut by 3 bases and J by 0 bases, with 8 bases left in between. The CDR3 DNA sequence: TGTGCCAGCAGCTTTGGCGGGACAACTAATGAAAAACTGTTTTTT. Its translation is CASSFGGTTNEKLFF.

The chain links TRBV12-5 to TRBJ2-5, with D uncertain. TRBJ2-7 matches the DNA end more closely, so the J call is doubtful. Germline-derived CDR1 and CDR2 are LGHNT and FRNRAP. The CDR3 runs to 17 residues. The CDR3 region has the DNA TGTGCTAGTGGTTTGGTACTCGGCAGTCCAGTTTCCTACGAGCAGTACTTC. It specifies CASGLVLGSPVSYEQYF.